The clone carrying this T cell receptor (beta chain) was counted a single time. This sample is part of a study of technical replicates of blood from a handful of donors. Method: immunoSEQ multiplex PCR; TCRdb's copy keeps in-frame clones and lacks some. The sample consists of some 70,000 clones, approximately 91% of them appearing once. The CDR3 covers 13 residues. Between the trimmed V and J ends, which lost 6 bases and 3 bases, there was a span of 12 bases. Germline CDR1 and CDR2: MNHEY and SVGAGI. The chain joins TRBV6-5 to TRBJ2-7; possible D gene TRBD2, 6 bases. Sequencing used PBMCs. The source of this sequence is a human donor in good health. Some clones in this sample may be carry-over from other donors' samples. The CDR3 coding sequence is TGTGCCAGCAGGGAGGGGAGAATCTACGAGCAGTACTTC. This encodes CASREGRIYEQYF.